The clone carrying this T cell receptor (beta chain) came up a few times. What it binds is unknown. Relative to the germline gene, one junction end is altered; a read error may explain this. This specimen comes from a study of shared clonotypes between healthy human individuals. Points from the study as a whole: Apart from blood, nothing was sampled; tissue repertoires likely differ. The diversity represented, both genetic and in exposure history, was limited by few donors.

Per germline, CDR1 GTSNPN and CDR2 SVGIG (reference sequence). The CDR3 covers 12 residues. Assay runs were performed at deep level. This table comes from immunoSEQ multiplex PCR, and its TCRdb copy is limited to in-frame clones, with some not included. The repertoire holds some 2.4 million clones, with roughly 93% as singletons. Sequenced input: naive CD4+ T cells from PBMCs. Subset noted: CD45RA+ positively selected. This clonotype was sampled from a man in his late teens or twenties in good health. Some clones in this sample may be carry-over from other donors' samples. The genes are TRBV30 and TRBJ1-1; TRBD1 agrees at 7 bases. The CDR3 is CAWTPFPQGGSF. The DNA for the CDR3 is TGTGCCTGGACCCCCTTCCCCCAGGGGGGCAGTTTT. Drawing the rest from reference TRBV30 and TRBJ1-1, the complete variable domain is SQTIHQWPATLVQPVGSPLSLECTVEGTSNPNLYWYRQAAGRGLQLLFYSVGIGQISSEVPQNLSASRPQDRQFILSSKKLLLSDSGFYLCAWTPFPQGGSFGQGTRLTVV.